This TCR beta chain was captured in a study of blood T cell repertoires in COVID-19 (dated by TCRdb to the early 2020s). The study in broad terms: Collaborator samples came from the United States, Italy and Spain and covered acute and convalescent phases of COVID-19. Samples were obtained from the ongoing ImmuneRACE study (first 160 participants) and from roughly 1,300 subjects provided by 6 global collaborators. Where HLA class I and class II types were available, the types were taken from metadata supplied by the sample provider, not from assay-based typing. The sample metadata nearly always contained a de-identified subject ID, COVID-19 status, age in years and sex. The repertoires were released in a freely available public database meant as a resource for research on the immune response to SARS-CoV-2. The material from the prospective study consisted of cDNA or gDNA derived from T cells, B-cell-depleted T cells, or PBMCs. The dataset comprised deeply sampled blood TCRbeta repertoires from subjects exposed to, actively infected with, or recovered from COVID-19.

TCRbeta CDR3 regions were amplified from genomic DNA by means of the immunoSEQ Assay, a bias-controlled multiplex PCR. The authors processed their data as follows. Nucleated cell counts per sample were estimated from amplification of reference gene primers within the assay. Sequence reads were collapsed and filtered to measure the absolute abundance of every unique TCRbeta CDR3 rearrangement. Productive Simpson clonality was computed per sample as the square root of Simpson's diversity index over productive rearrangements. In TCRdb, the immuneACCESS table is reduced to in-frame sequences with V and J assigned. These tables do not hold every clone; where another copy was compared, an unresolved V gene accounts for under half, and the others remain unexplained. V and J calls and clone size are copied from that table; D and trimming were computed from the DNA. For this sample there are some 120,000 clones; 85% appear just once. The ten biggest clones cover 25% to 30% of the sample.

In regard to this clone: No cognate antigen has been identified for it. One base away there is no much larger clone; base qualities are not given.

Collaborating institutions collected whole blood in K2EDTA tubes following their own protocols. For TCRbeta analysis, collaborator samples were shipped as frozen whole blood, as isolated PBMCs, or as DNA extracted from either sample type. Broader findings and caveats from the paper: Clinical and demographic metadata were provided uncurated, with the amount varying by source and participant.

The CDR3, cysteine through phenylalanine, is 17 amino acids long. CDR3 DNA only is kept here, 51 bases in frame from base 1. V is trimmed back by 4 bases and J by 1 base, and the junction contains 12 bases that no gene match accounts for. CDR1 and CDR2 are read off the germline V gene as SGHDN and FVKESK. The sequenced material came from peripheral blood. The chain couples TRBV14 to TRBJ1-1; 7 middle bases align to TRBD1. The sequence was collected from an elderly woman with acute or convalescent COVID-19. The DNA sequence is as follows: TGTGCCAGCAGCCTTCTACCCCCGGGACAGTCGAACACTGAAGCTTTCTTT. Translated, this is CASSLLPPGQSNTEAFF.